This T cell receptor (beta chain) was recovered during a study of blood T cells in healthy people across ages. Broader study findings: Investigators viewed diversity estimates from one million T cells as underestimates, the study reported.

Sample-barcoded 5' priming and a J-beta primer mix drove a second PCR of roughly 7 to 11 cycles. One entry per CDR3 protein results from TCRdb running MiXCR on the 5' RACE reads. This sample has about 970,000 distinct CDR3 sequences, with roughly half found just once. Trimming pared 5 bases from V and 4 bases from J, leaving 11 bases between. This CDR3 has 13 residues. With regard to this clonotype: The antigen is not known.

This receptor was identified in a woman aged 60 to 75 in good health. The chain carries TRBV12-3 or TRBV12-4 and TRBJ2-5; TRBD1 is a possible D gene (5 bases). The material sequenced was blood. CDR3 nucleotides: TGTGCCAGCAGTGTAAGCCAGGGAGAGACCCAGTACTTC. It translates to CASSVSQGETQYF.